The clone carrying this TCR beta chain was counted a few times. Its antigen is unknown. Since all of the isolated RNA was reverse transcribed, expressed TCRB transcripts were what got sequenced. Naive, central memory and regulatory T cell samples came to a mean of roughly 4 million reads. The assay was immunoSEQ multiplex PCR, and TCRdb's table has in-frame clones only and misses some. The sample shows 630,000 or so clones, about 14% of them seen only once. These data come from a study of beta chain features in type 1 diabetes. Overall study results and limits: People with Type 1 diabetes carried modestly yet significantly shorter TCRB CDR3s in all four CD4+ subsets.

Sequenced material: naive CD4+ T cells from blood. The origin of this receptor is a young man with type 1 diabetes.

CDR3 in amino acids: CASSPPFEKLFF. CDR3 bases: TGTGCCAGCAGTCCCCCTTTCGAAAAACTGTTTTTT. This chain connects TRBV28 to TRBJ1-4; D unclear. The germline gives CDR1 MDHEN, CDR2 SYDVKM. The CDR3 consists of 12 residues. Between the trimmed V and J ends, which lost 5 bases and 8 bases, there was a span of 9 bases.